This T cell receptor (beta chain) was found in a study of human T cells and chemical hapten exposure. TCRdb independently ran MiXCR on the RACE reads; one entry per CDR3 protein. This table has tens of thousands of distinct CDR3 sequences, about 10% appearing once. V gave up 6 bases and J gave up 2 bases; unmatched junction bases: 5. Germline values: CDR1 DFQATT, CDR2 SNEGSKA (reference sequence). CDR3 length equals 15 residues. The time point is: patch test 2, 6 weeks after DPC sensitization. Treatment defined: therapeutic diphenylcyclopropenone sensitization with weekly scalp DPC. Samples of blood were obtained prior to the application of each patch test. This clonotype appeared a few times.

This receptor was taken from a man between 40 and 49 years old with alopecia areata. Some clones in this sample may be carry-over from other donors' samples. The sample here was whole blood, taken in connection with sensitization to the hapten diphenylcyclopropenone (DPC). The V call is TRBV20-1, the J call TRBJ2-5; 14 nucleotides align to TRBD2. In nucleotides, the CDR3 is TGCAGTGCCTCCGGACTAGCGGGAGGACAAGAGACCCAGTACTTC. The encoded protein is CSASGLAGGQETQYF.